This T cell receptor (beta chain) was recovered during a study of CD8 T cells in ankylosing spondylitis. Whole-study results and caveats: One TCR beta motif, made up of roughly 8 highly homologous variants, appeared characteristic of ankylosing spondylitis blood.

Germline V gives CDR1 SGHNT, CDR2 YYREEE (reference sequence). This CDR3 is built from 14 residues. Trimming removed 4 bases from V and 6 bases from J; junction bases left unmatched: 8. In regard to this clonotype: What it binds is not known.

TCRdb passed the 5' RACE reads through MiXCR, listing each CDR3 protein once. The sample records about 840,000 distinct CDR3 sequences, around 11% being singletons. The sequence derives from a male donor with ankylosing spondylitis. The source material was blood, either unsorted or a sorted T cell fraction (not recorded which). This chain links TRBV5-4 with TRBJ2-7; TRBD1 matches at 9 bases. CDR3 coding DNA: TGTGCCAGCAGCGGGGGCGACAGGGGGGGCGAGCAGTACTTC. It is translated as CASSGGDRGGEQYF.